These 15 T cell receptor beta chains were sequenced from one sample in a study of blood T cell repertoires in COVID-19. Profiled with immunoSEQ multiplex PCR; TCRdb holds only in-frame clones, not every one. Among some 250,000 clones listed, 70% to 90% were seen once. What was sequenced was peripheral blood. Receptors originate from a young woman who had recovered from COVID-19.

V is TRBV15 and J is TRBJ1-5, with 8 bases matching TRBD1. The CDR3 extends over 18 amino acids. J was trimmed by 0 bases and V by 0 bases; bases with no gene match: 7. The V gene's germline CDR1 is LNHNV and CDR2 YYDKDF (reference sequence). This CDR3 reads CATSRDRTGRTSNQPQHF. The CDR3, as DNA: TGTGCCACCAGCAGAGATAGGACAGGGAGGACTAGCAATCAGCCCCAGCATTTT. Looking up the rest from reference TRBV15 and TRBJ1-5 gives the full variable domain: DAMVIQNPRYQVTQFGKPVTLSCSQTLNHNVMYWYQQKSSQAPKLLFHYYDKDFNNEADTPDNFQSRRPNTSFCFLDIRSPGLGDTAMYLCATSRDRTGRTSNQPQHFGDGTRLSIL.

This chain joins TRBV6-5 and TRBJ1-2; weak D call: TRBD1 (6 bases). The CDR3 spans 12 residues. The V gene lost 11 bases and the J gene lost 4 bases, with 14 bases spanning the gap. Germline loops: CDR1 MNHEY, CDR2 SVGAGI. The CDR3 nucleotides are TGTGCCTCATTGGACAGTGGCTATGGCTACACCTTC. Residues: CASLDSGYGYTF.

The V gene is TRBV6-5, the J gene TRBJ2-7; TRBD2 is a possible D gene (6 bases). The CDR3 runs 14 residues. Germline V gives CDR1 MNHEY, CDR2 SVGAGI. Trimming took 4 bases from V and 6 from J, leaving 16 bases between them. CDR3 sequence (DNA): TGTGCCAGCAGTTTCGACGGCGGGGTCGTCGAGCAGTACTTC. Its translation: CASSFDGGVVEQYF.

The genes are TRBV3-1 (or the pseudogene TRBV3-2) and TRBJ1-1, with D possibly matching TRBD1 (5 bases). Trimming removed 4 bases from V and 0 bases from J, with 9 bases in between. Germline CDR1 LGHDT, CDR2 YNNKEL (reference sequence). The CDR3 runs 14 residues. CDR3 amino acids: CASSRRGLNTEAFF. The CDR3 nucleotides are TGTGCCAGCAGCCGTAGGGGATTGAACACTGAAGCTTTCTTT.

This chain joins TRBV5-1 and TRBJ2-7; a weak D match, TRBD2 (6 bases). Looked up from germline, CDR1 is SGHRS and CDR2 is YFSETQ. The V end was cut by 4 bases, the J end by 3 bases, with 17 bases between. CDR3 size: 15 residues. The CDR3 region is CASSGRGDDSYEQYF. CDR3 DNA sequence: TGCGCCAGCAGCGGGCGGGGCGACGATAGCTACGAGCAGTACTTC.

This clone has a count of ten or more. This chain connects TRBV10-1 to TRBJ1-1; 8 bases agree with TRBD1. This CDR3 comprises 17 residues. V trimming: 7 bases; J trimming: 4 bases; junction bases outside the gene matches: 17. Germline CDR1 and CDR2: WNHNN and SYGVQD (reference sequence). CDR3 sequence: CASKKIHHQGAITEAFF. DNA of the CDR3: TGCGCCAGCAAAAAAATTCATCATCAGGGGGCGATCACTGAAGCTTTCTTT.

The chain has TRBV19 and TRBJ1-3, with 9 bases aligning to TRBD1. Germline V gene data show CDR1 as LNHDA and CDR2 as SQIVND (reference sequence). After removal of 5 bases from V and 4 bases from J, the junction contained 12 bases not matched to a gene. This CDR3 has 17 residues. The CDR3 sequence: CASSLPNHRGLGNTIYF. The CDR3 region has the DNA TGTGCCAGTAGTTTACCAAACCACAGGGGGCTCGGAAACACCATATATTTT.

The chain recombines TRBV5-1 with TRBJ2-5, with D possibly TRBD1 on 5 matching bases. There are 15 residues in the CDR3. The V end lost 0 bases, the J end lost 2 bases, and 11 bases lay between the germline ends. CDR1 is SGHRS and CDR2 is YFSETQ in the germline V gene. CDR3 amino acids: CASSLGVRDQETQYF. CDR3 sequence (DNA): TGCGCCAGCAGCTTGGGAGTCAGGGATCAAGAGACCCAGTACTTC.

V gene TRBV11-2 combines with J gene TRBJ2-6, with D possibly TRBD2 on 6 matching bases. V lost 6 bases to trimming and J lost 2 bases, with 11 bases between them. CDR1 is SGHAT and CDR2 is FQNNGV in the germline V gene. This CDR3 contains 15 residues. The DNA for the CDR3 is TGTGCCAGCAGGGGACTGAGGCCTGGGGCCAACGTCCTGACTTTC. This encodes CASRGLRPGANVLTF.

CDR3 DNA: TGTGCCAGCAGCTTTAGCTTTTACGGTTCTAATGAAAAACTGTTTTTT. It yields the protein CASSFSFYGSNEKLFF. V usage is TRBV11-2 and J usage is TRBJ1-4, with D hard to call. The ends were cut back, 3 bases at V and 3 bases at J, with 14 bases in the middle. The CDR3 totals 16 residues. Germline assignment: CDR1 SGHAT and CDR2 FQNNGV.

V usage is TRBV5-6 and J usage is TRBJ2-7; 8 bases fit TRBD1. The V segment lost 0 bases and the J segment 2 bases; nucleotides outside the gene matches: 4. Germline CDR1 SGHDT, CDR2 YYEEEE. There are 15 residues in the CDR3. CDR3 protein: CASSLGDRFAYEQYF. CDR3 in DNA: TGTGCCAGCAGCTTGGGGGACAGGTTCGCCTACGAGCAGTACTTC.

This chain links TRBV9 with TRBJ1-3; tentatively, D is TRBD1 (5 bases). The CDR3 is made up of 12 amino acids. V lost 7 bases and J 3 bases, leaving 8 bases between the germline ends. CDR1 and CDR2 from the germline V gene are SGDLS and YYNGEE. This chain's CDR3 is CASGQGGNTIYF. The CDR3 bases are TGTGCCAGCGGCCAGGGTGGAAACACCATATATTTT.

The genes are TRBV21-1 and TRBJ1-2; the table's D call of TRBD1 was not tested on the DNA. TRBV21-1 is described as a pseudogene. The CDR3 runs to 18 residues. The CDR3 here is CASSKRLQGPIIGYGYTF. DNA for the CDR3: TGTGCCAGCAGCAAACGCCTACAGGGACCGATTATAGGCTATGGCTACACCTTC.

The chain has TRBV9 and TRBJ2-3; TRBD1 aligns across 8 bases. Losses at the gene ends were 3 bases for V and 3 bases for J; bases not matched to a gene: 9. Germline lookup yields CDR1 SGDLS and CDR2 YYNGEE. CDR3 size: 16 residues. The CDR3, as DNA: TGTGCCAGCAGCGCCACAGGGGGTAAGCTGACAGATACGCAGTATTTT. It codes for CASSATGGKLTDTQYF.

J is TRBJ2-3 and V is TRBV5-4, with 7 bases aligning to TRBD2. The CDR3 runs 16 residues. V trimming: 5 bases; J trimming: 0 bases; junction bases outside the gene matches: 9. From germline, CDR1 is SGHNT and CDR2 YYREEE (reference sequence). The CDR3 is CASRPAGTTSTDTQYF. CDR3 sequence (DNA): TGTGCCAGCAGGCCGGCGGGGACTACCAGCACAGATACGCAGTATTTT.